This T cell receptor (beta chain) originates from a study of T-cell reconstitution after alpha-beta-depleted transplantation in children. The TCRbeta library incorporated unique molecular identifiers. TCRdb re-analysed the PCR reads in MiXCR, keeping a single row per CDR3 protein. Of some 130,000 distinct CDR3 sequences listed, more than 9.5% were seen once; the top ten hold 24%. The V gene end was trimmed by 1 base and the J gene end by 5 bases; junction bases not matched to a gene: 3. CDR3 length: 14 residues. This chain connects TRBV12-3 or TRBV12-4 to TRBJ2-7; 9 bases are a match to TRBD2. The sample here was PBMCs, mostly from graft donor cells, taken 180 days after TCRalphabeta/CD19-depleted stem cell transplant. The TCR was taken from a girl younger than two who had a stem cell transplant for combined immunodeficiency, so the T cells may come from the graft donor. CDR3 loop: CASSLGVAGDEQYF. CDR3 DNA: TGTGCCAGCAGTTTAGGGGTAGCGGGGGACGAGCAGTACTTC.